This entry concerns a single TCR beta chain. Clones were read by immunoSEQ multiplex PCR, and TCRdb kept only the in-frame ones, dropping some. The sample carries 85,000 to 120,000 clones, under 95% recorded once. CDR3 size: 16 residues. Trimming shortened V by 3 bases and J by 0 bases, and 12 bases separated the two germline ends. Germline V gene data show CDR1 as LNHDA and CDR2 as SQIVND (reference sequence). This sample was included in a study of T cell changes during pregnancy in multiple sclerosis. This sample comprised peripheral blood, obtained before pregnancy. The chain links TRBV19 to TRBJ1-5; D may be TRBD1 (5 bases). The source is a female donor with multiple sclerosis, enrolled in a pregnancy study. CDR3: CASSIIQVTSNQPQHF. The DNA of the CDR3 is TGTGCCAGTAGTATTATACAGGTAACTAGCAATCAGCCCCAGCATTTT.